This section outlines one T cell receptor beta chain sequence together with its context. Its target is not known. This specimen comes from a study of cytomegalovirus exposure and HLA in healthy donors. Study-level background: There were 117 million unique TCR beta sequences, drawn from 150 million to 200 million T cells, in an earlier analysis. Whole-study results and caveats: Prior analysis indicated that the majority of TCR beta V segments exhibited productivity approximately 87% or approximately 30% of the time. The authors reported that TCR beta sequences could predict HLA-A and HLA-B alleles. These predictions were accurate for most subjects in the first cohort. Sequencing depth roughly uniform across donors was assumed in presence/absence analyses.

Germline CDR1 is SGHTA and CDR2 is FQGNSA. CDR3 length: 15 amino acids. V was clipped by 6 bases and J by 0 bases; unmatched bases: 8. Primers: 60 Vbeta forward and 13 Jbeta reverse. Clones were sequenced by immunoSEQ multiplex PCR, and TCRdb holds only the in-frame ones, with some missing. Here the sample spans around 65,000 clones, 75% to 85% being singletons. The source of this sequence is a man aged 45 to 65 in good health and CMV-seropositive. Sequencing was done on a sample of PBMCs. The chain links TRBV7-2 to TRBJ2-7, with 7 bases lining up with TRBD2. Here the CDR3 reads CASSSGTTSSYEQYF. As DNA, the CDR3 is TGTGCCAGCAGTTCCGGGACTACCAGCTCCTACGAGCAGTACTTC.